Sequencing of this T cell receptor beta chain was carried out in a study of cytomegalovirus exposure and HLA in healthy donors. Across the whole study: Early released data comprised tens of millions of unique TCRs from HLA-typed donors. Study-level findings and limits: More clonal expansion characterized HLA-associated TCR beta chains than equally common others in a later analysis. By a later analysis, the bulk of CMV-associated TCR beta chains appeared HLA-restricted. Previously analyzed data showed that most TCR beta V segments were productive at a frequency of about 90% or about 30%.

Worth noting for this clone: Its antigen is not known.

There are 15 residues in the CDR3. Germline V gene sequence: CDR1 SGHTA, CDR2 FQGNSA. Trimming cost V 2 bases and J 4 bases, with 12 bases left between them. PCR involved 60 Vbeta and 13 Jbeta primers. The assay was immunoSEQ multiplex PCR, and TCRdb's table has in-frame clones only and misses some. The sample has 35,000 to 40,000 clones, around two thirds seen once. The receptor was isolated from a young man in good health and CMV-seronegative. Input material: PBMCs. The gene calls are TRBV7-2 and TRBJ1-3, with D hard to call. The CDR3 is CASSLLSGVGNTIYF. Written as DNA, the CDR3 is TGTGCCAGCAGCTTATTGTCCGGGGTAGGAAACACCATATATTTT.